The source of this T cell receptor beta chain is a study of blood T cell repertoires in COVID-19. The wider study: Italy, Spain and the United States were the sources of the convalescent and acute COVID-19 samples.

This CDR3 region has 15 residues. J was trimmed by 4 bases and V by 0 bases; bases with no gene match: 4. Germline V gene lookup returns CDR1 SNHLY and CDR2 FYNNEI. Methods used by the authors: Quantification of nucleated cells was approximated via reference gene primer amplification. The assay was immunoSEQ multiplex PCR, and TCRdb's table has in-frame clones only and misses some. Clone size and V and J calls were adopted from that table, with D and trimming inferred from the DNA. The sample has 250,000 to 350,000 clones; roughly 87% are singletons. Cohort assignment relied on participant-reported clinical history. Recovery meant two consecutive negative NP/OP PCR tests, professional clearance, or resolved symptoms. A single count supports this clone.

The sample comprised PBMCs or T cells enriched from blood (not recorded which). This sequence originates from a young woman who had recovered from COVID-19. V is TRBV2 and J is TRBJ2-7; 9 nucleotides line up with TRBD1. The CDR3 is CASSEAWTGEYEQYF. In DNA form, the CDR3 reads TGTGCCAGCAGTGAAGCTTGGACAGGGGAATACGAGCAGTACTTC.